A single sample is the source of the 6 T cell receptor beta chains below, sequenced in a study of OX40 agonist ivuxolimab in advanced cancers. Measured with immunoSEQ multiplex PCR; TCRdb has only the in-frame clones, and not every one. The sample consists of approximately 15,000 clones, 85% to 95% of them appearing once. The material sequenced was CD4+ or CD8+ T cells sorted from blood, taken in a trial of the OX40 agonist ivuxolimab. Receptors were obtained from an adult with an advanced solid tumor such as melanoma, head and neck, liver or kidney cancer.

This clone was observed once. The chain is built from TRBV7-9 and TRBJ2-7, with D uncertain. Germline V gives CDR1 SEHNR, CDR2 FQNEAQ (reference sequence). The CDR3 totals 12 residues. The V and J ends lost 6 bases and 2 bases respectively, with 8 bases between them. CDR3 nucleotide sequence: TGTGCCAGCAGTTTGGCCCCCTACGAGCAGTACTTC. Protein sequence: CASSLAPYEQYF.

The CDR3 DNA follows: TGTGCCAGCCAAGGGCGCGGCAATCAGCCCCAGCATTTT. Residues: CASQGRGNQPQHF. The gene calls are TRBV28 and TRBJ1-5; D ambiguous. The CDR3 covers 13 residues. Per germline, CDR1 MDHEN and CDR2 SYDVKM. The germline V and J ends were trimmed by 8 bases and 2 bases, with 10 bases remaining between them.

A single count supports this clone. The rearrangement uses TRBV5-6 and TRBJ1-1; 7 bases match TRBD1. Germline-derived CDR1 and CDR2 are SGHDT and YYEEEE. The CDR3 length is 16 residues. V dropped 4 bases and J dropped 2; count of bases not matched to a gene: 11. The CDR3 reads CASSTLQGTANTEAFF. The CDR3 DNA follows: TGTGCCAGCAGCACCCTACAAGGGACAGCTAACACTGAAGCTTTCTTT.

This chain uses TRBV9 with TRBJ2-3; 8 bases map to TRBD2. V shed 6 bases, J shed 1 base, and the junction held 4 bases outside the gene matches. Looked up from germline, CDR1 is SGDLS and CDR2 is YYNGEE. This CDR3 has 14 amino acids. The DNA of the CDR3 is TGTGCCAGCACCACGACTAGCGGCACAGATACGCAGTATTTT. Translating it yields CASTTTSGTDTQYF.

CDR3 coding DNA: TGTGCCAGCAGTTACCGACCCTATCAGCCCCAGCATTTT. This encodes CASSYRPYQPQHF. This rearrangement joins TRBV6-5 to TRBJ1-5; D not certain. Trimming pared 2 bases from V and 5 bases from J, leaving 7 bases between. The CDR3 loop spans 13 amino acids. Germline values: CDR1 MNHEY, CDR2 SVGAGI.

The gene calls are TRBV6-1 and TRBJ2-7, with D possibly TRBD2 on 6 matching bases. This CDR3 spans 13 amino acids. Germline V gives CDR1 MNHNS, CDR2 SASEGT. The V and J ends lost 6 bases and 3 bases respectively, with 12 bases between them. The DNA of the CDR3 is TGTGCCAGCAGACCAGGACTAAGCTACGAGCAGTACTTC. Translating gives CASRPGLSYEQYF.